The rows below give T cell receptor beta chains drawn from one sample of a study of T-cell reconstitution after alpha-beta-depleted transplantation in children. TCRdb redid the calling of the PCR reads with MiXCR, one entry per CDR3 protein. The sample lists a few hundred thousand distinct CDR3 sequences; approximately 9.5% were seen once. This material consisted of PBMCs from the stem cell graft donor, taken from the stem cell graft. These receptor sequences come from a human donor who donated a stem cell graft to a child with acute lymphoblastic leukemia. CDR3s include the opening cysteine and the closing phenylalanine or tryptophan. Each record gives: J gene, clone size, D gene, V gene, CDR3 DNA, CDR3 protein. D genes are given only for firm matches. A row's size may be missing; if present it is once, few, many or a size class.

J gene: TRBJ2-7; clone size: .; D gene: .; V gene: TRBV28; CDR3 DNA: TGTGCCAGCAGTAGGGGGTCGCGCGAGCAGTACTTC; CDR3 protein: CASSRGSREQYF
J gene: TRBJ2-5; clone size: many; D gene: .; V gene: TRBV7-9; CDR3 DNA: TGTGCCAGCAGCTTTAGCGGGGCTCAGGGGGCTGAGACCCAGTACTTC; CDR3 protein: CASSFSGAQGAETQYF
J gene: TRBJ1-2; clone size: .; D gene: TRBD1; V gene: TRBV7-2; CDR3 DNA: TGTGCCAGCAGCTCGGGACAGAAAAGCTATGGCTACACCTTC; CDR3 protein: CASSSGQKSYGYTF
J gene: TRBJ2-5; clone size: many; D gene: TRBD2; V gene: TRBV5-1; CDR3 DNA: TGCGCCAGCAAGGCCGGGACTAGCGGAAAAGAGACCCAGTACTTC; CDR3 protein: CASKAGTSGKETQYF
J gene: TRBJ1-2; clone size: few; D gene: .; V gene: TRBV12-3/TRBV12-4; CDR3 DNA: TGTGCCAGCAGTTTTAGCCCGCTCTCCTCGGGCTACACCTTC; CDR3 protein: CASSFSPLSSGYTF
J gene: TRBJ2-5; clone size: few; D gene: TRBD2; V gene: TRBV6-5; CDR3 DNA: TGTGCCAGCAGTTTCGGACTAGCGGGGCGAGAGACCCAGTACTTC; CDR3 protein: CASSFGLAGRETQYF
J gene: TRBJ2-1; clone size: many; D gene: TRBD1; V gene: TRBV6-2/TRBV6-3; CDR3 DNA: TGTGCCAGCACCACGGTAGGACAGGGGTTTATGTTGGGCAATGAGCAGTTCTTC; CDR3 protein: CASTTVGQGFMLGNEQFF
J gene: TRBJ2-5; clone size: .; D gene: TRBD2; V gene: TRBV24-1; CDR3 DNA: TGTGCCACTGGGGCTAGCGGGGGGGGAGAGACCCAGTACTTC; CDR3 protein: CATGASGGGETQYF
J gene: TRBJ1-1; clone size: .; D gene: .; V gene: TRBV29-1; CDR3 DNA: TGCAGCGGGGGCAGGGGAGTGAACACTGAAGCTTTCTTT; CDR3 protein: CSGGRGVNTEAFF
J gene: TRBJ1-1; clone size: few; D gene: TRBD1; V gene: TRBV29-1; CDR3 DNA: TGCAGCGTTGGGACAGGCGGGAACACTGAAGCTTTCTTT; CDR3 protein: CSVGTGGNTEAFF
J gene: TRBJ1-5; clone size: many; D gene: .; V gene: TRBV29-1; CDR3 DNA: TGCAGCGTTGAAGTTGCGGTAAATCAGCCCCAGCATTTT; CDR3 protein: CSVEVAVNQPQHF
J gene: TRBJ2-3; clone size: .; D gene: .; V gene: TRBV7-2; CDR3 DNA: TGTGCCAGCAGCTTAGGCCTTGGCCCAGATACGCAGTATTTT; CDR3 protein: CASSLGLGPDTQYF
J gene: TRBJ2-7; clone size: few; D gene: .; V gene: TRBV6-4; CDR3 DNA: TGTGCCAGCAGCGAATTGGGTCCTGATCTCAGGATGACGAACGAGCAGTACTTC; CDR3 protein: CASSELGPDLRMTNEQYF
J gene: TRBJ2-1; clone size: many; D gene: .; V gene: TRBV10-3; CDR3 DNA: TGTGCCATCAGTGAGGTCTTGGGCTACAATGAGCAGTTCTTC; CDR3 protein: CAISEVLGYNEQFF
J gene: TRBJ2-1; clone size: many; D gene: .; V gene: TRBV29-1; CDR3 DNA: TGCAGCGTTGAAGATCTGGGGGGATTGGGCAATGAGCAGTTCTTC; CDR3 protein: CSVEDLGGLGNEQFF
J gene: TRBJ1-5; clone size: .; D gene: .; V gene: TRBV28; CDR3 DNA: TGTGCCAGCAGTTTAGGAGGGAGGCGTCAGCCCCAGCATTTT; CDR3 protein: CASSLGGRRQPQHF
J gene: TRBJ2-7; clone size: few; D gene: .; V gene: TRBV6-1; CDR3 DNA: TGTGCCAGCAGAAGAAGGACAGAGAGCTCCTACGAGCAGTACTTC; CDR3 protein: CASRRRTESSYEQYF
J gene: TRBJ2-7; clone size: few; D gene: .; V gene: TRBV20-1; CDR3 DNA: TGCAGTGCTAGAGGGAAGAGCAACTACGAGCAGTACTTC; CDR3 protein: CSARGKSNYEQYF